This T cell receptor (beta chain) derives from a study of STAT5B mutations in CD4+ large granular lymphocyte leukemia. Study-wide results and caveats: Top patient clones used TRBV06 genes more often: 8/27 versus 2/35 in controls.

This was a survey-level run. TCRdb keeps only in-frame clones here, not all; method: immunoSEQ multiplex PCR. The sample lists about 40,000 clones, less than 85% occurring once. Between the trimmed V and J ends, which lost 0 bases and 9 bases, there was a span of 15 bases. The CDR3 has 14 residues. Germline values: CDR1 WNHNN, CDR2 SYGVQD (reference sequence). Concerning this clone itself: The antigen is unknown.

Sequencing used CD4+ T cells from blood buffy coats. The chain couples TRBV10-1 to TRBJ2-7, with D hard to call. The sequence came from a human donor in good health. The CDR3: CASSESTGSLGQYF. CDR3 nucleotide sequence: TGCGCCAGCAGTGAGTCGACCGGGTCTCTGGGGCAGTACTTC.